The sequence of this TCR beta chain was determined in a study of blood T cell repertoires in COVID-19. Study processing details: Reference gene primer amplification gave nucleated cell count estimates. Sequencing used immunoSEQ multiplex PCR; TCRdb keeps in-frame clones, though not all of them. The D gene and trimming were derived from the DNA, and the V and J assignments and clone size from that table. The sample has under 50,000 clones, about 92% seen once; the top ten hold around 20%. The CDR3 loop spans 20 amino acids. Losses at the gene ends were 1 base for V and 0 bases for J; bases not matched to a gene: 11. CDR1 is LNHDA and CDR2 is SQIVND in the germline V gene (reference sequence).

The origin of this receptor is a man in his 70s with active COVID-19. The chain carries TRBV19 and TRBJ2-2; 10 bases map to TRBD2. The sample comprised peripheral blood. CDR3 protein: CASSIVGRLAGNSNTGELFF. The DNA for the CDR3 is TGTGCCAGTAGTATAGTGGGGAGACTAGCGGGCAACTCGAACACCGGGGAGCTGTTTTTT.